This T cell receptor (beta chain) was identified during a study of T-cell memory formation after mild COVID-19. MiXCR, run by TCRdb on the 5' RACE reads, gives a single entry per CDR3 protein. In the table there are 98,000 or so distinct CDR3 sequences, roughly a sixth of which are singletons. The CDR3 spans 16 residues. Germline V gives CDR1 SGHRS, CDR2 YFSETQ. V shed 0 bases and J 14 bases; nucleotides not matched to a gene: 13. The chain is built from TRBV5-1 and TRBJ2-3; TRBD2 agrees at 12 bases. The sample comprised PBMCs or a T cell subset sorted from them (not recorded which). This sequence was found in a man aged 18 to 30 who had mild COVID-19 (a few samples of this study predate the infection). Cell type and time point are not known. The CDR3 spells CASSLAGLSSGGAGYF. The CDR3 DNA follows: TGCGCCAGCAGCTTGGCCGGTCTCTCTAGCGGGGGGGCTGGGTATTTT.